These 10 T cell receptor beta chains originate from one sample sequenced in a study of control samples from healthy donors and cancer patients. Libraries were prepared by immunoSEQ multiplex PCR; TCRdb keeps only in-frame clonotypes and omits some of them. The sample consists of around 140,000 clones, just under 95% of them appearing once. Sequencing was performed on blood. The receptors derive from a man between 18 and 35 years old in good health.

The chain employs TRBV19 and TRBJ2-5; weak D call: TRBD1 (6 bases). Deletions cut 5 bases from V and 3 bases from J, with 19 bases between. This CDR3 spans 16 amino acids. The V gene's germline CDR1 is LNHDA and CDR2 SQIVND (reference sequence). For the CDR3, the DNA is TGTGCCAGTAGTGCCCTTAGGGGGACCGCGGAAGAGACCCAGTACTTC. This codes for CASSALRGTAEETQYF.

The chain is built from TRBV5-4 and TRBJ2-2; no definite D call. Germline V lookup: CDR1 SGHNT, CDR2 YYREEE (reference sequence). This CDR3 contains 14 residues. V was pared by 4 bases and J by 4 bases, with 11 bases between. As DNA, the CDR3 is TGTGCCAGCAGCCCGCGCTCAGGCACCGGGGAGCTGTTTTTT. Translated, it gives CASSPRSGTGELFF.

This chain links TRBV19 with TRBJ2-5, with no clear D. This CDR3 comprises 13 residues. V was pared by 3 bases and J by 1 base, with 6 bases between. Germline V gene sequence: CDR1 LNHDA, CDR2 SQIVND (reference sequence). The CDR3 DNA is TGTGCCAGTAGTATCGGTGTCCAAGAGACCCAGTACTTC. As protein: CASSIGVQETQYF.

The chain carries TRBV7-9 and TRBJ1-1, with D possibly being TRBD1 (6 bases). Germline lookup yields CDR1 SEHNR and CDR2 FQNEAQ (reference sequence). V shed 5 bases and J shed 4 bases, with 20 bases lying between them. The CDR3 extends over 16 amino acids. The CDR3 DNA sequence: TGTGCCAGCAGCCCCTGGAAATCAGGGGCCTCCACTGAAGCTTTCTTT. It is translated as CASSPWKSGASTEAFF. The variable domain in full, completed from reference TRBV7-9 and TRBJ1-1, reads DTGVSQNPRHKITKRGQNVTFRCDPISEHNRLYWYRQTLGQGPEFLTYFQNEAQLEKSRLLSDRFSAERPKGSFSTLEIQRTEQGDSAMYLCASSPWKSGASTEAFFGQGTRLTVV.

The V gene is TRBV9, the J gene TRBJ2-1; 7 bases fit TRBD1. Germline lookup yields CDR1 SGDLS and CDR2 YYNGEE. V trimming: 3 bases; J trimming: 5 bases; junction bases outside the gene matches: 20. This CDR3 has 19 residues. For the CDR3, the DNA is TGTGCCAGCAGCGCCAAAAGTGGGGCGAGGGACAGCCGCGACAATGAGCAGTTCTTC. It yields the protein CASSAKSGARDSRDNEQFF.

This chain uses TRBV7-9 with TRBJ2-1, with D maybe TRBD2 (6 bases). In germline, CDR1 is SEHNR, CDR2 FQNEAQ (reference sequence). V gave up 5 bases and J gave up 6 bases, with 11 bases separating them. The CDR3 has 13 amino acids. The DNA of the CDR3 is TGTGCCAGCAGCCTACTAGCCCCCAATGAGCAGTTCTTC. It yields the protein CASSLLAPNEQFF.

This clone was found once. V is TRBV25-1 and J is TRBJ1-1, with D unclear. Germline V gene sequence: CDR1 MGHDK, CDR2 SYGVNS. This CDR3 has 13 amino acids. Trimming took off 1 base at V and 8 bases at J, with 11 bases between the two ends. Here the CDR3 DNA reads TGTGCCAGCAGTGAATCAGAAGCTAGGGAAGCTTTCTTT. Its protein product is CASSESEAREAFF.

This chain uses TRBV2 with TRBJ1-2; 11 bases line up with TRBD1. CDR1 is SNHLY and CDR2 is FYNNEI in the germline V gene. V lost 3 bases and J lost 5; bases outside the gene matches: 11. The CDR3 spans 17 residues. The CDR3 DNA reads TGTGCCAGCAGTGACGGGACAGGGGGATCCATCGAGTATGGCTACACCTTC. Translation gives CASSDGTGGSIEYGYTF.

The V gene is TRBV11-2, the J gene TRBJ1-2; D gene uncertain. Trimming stripped 4 bases from V and 2 bases from J, with 2 bases between. Germline V lookup: CDR1 SGHAT, CDR2 FQNNGV. The CDR3 runs to 11 residues. The DNA of the CDR3 is TGTGCCAGCAGCTCGAACTATGGCTACACCTTC. Protein sequence: CASSSNYGYTF.

The chain recombines TRBV2 with TRBJ1-4; no firm D call. The V end lost 7 bases, the J end lost 8 bases, and 11 bases lay between the germline ends. Per germline, CDR1 SNHLY and CDR2 FYNNEI. This CDR3 region has 12 residues. Written as DNA, the CDR3 is TGTGCCAGCAACTCGAGAGGGGAAAAACTGTTTTTT. This gives the protein CASNSRGEKLFF.